This is a list of T cell receptor beta chains from one sample in a study of T cells after posttransplantation cyclophosphamide. The method was immunoSEQ multiplex PCR; TCRdb's version includes in-frame clones alone and lacks a portion of them. The sample includes about 16,000 clones, roughly 91% of them seen just once. The sample was PBMCs, taken after an allogeneic stem cell transplant with a calcineurin inhibitor and methotrexate. The receptor set was obtained from a male patient in his fifties who received an allogeneic stem cell transplant from an unrelated donor, was CMV-positive, and had chronic GVHD only. These T cells may partly come from the graft donor. Both conserved end residues are part of each CDR3. Fields, in order: D gene, clone size, J gene, V gene, CDR3 DNA, CDR3 protein. D genes are given only for firm matches. The listing skips clone size in some rows; elsewhere it reads once, few, many or a size class.

TRBD1 . TRBJ1-5 TRBV6-6 TGTGCCAGCAGACAAATTCACAGGGGAAGCAATCAGCCCCAGCATTTT CASRQIHRGSNQPQHF
TRBD1 few TRBJ1-1 TRBV7-2 TGTGCCAGCAGCCCGGGCGGGACAGGGGCACTTGAAGCTTTCTTT CASSPGGTGALEAFF
TRBD2 . TRBJ2-7 TRBV7-2 TGTGCCAGCAGCTTAGTGGGCGGGAGGTTCTACGAGCAGTACTTC CASSLVGGRFYEQYF
. . TRBJ1-1 TRBV19 TGTGCCAGTAGTCCATGGTCCTCAGGGGCTGAAGCTTTCTTT CASSPWSSGAEAFF
. . TRBJ2-2 TRBV5-8 TGTGCCAGCAGCTTGGGGGTGACTACGAACACCGGGGAGCTGTTTTTT CASSLGVTTNTGELFF
TRBD1 once TRBJ1-2 TRBV7-9 TGTGCCAGCAGCTCTTCCCCCTGGGACAGTCAGTATGGCTACACCTTC CASSSSPWDSQYGYTF
TRBD1 once TRBJ1-1 TRBV9 TGTGCCAGCACCAAGACAGGGGGGAACACTGAAGCTTTCTTT CASTKTGGNTEAFF
. . TRBJ1-1 TRBV6-5 TGTGCCAGCAGACCTTGGGACAAAGAGATTGAAGCTTTCTTT CASRPWDKEIEAFF
TRBD1 once TRBJ1-1 TRBV5-4 TGTGCCAGCAGCTCATACGGGACAGGGGGCGCAAGTGCTGAAGCTTTCTTT CASSSYGTGGASAEAFF
TRBD2 few TRBJ2-5 TRBV10-3 TGTGCCATCAGTGAGTCGGCGGGGGGGATAGAGACCCAGTACTTC CAISESAGGIETQYF
TRBD2 . TRBJ2-3 TRBV10-3 TGTGCCATCAGTGAGGGTAGCGGGAGGGGAGATACGCAGTATTTT CAISEGSGRGDTQYF
. once TRBJ1-2 TRBV7-9 TGTGCCACCGAAAGTAGGCGGGATCCCTATGGCTACACCTTC CATESRRDPYGYTF
. . TRBJ2-3 TRBV5-4 TGTGCCAGCAGAGCCCTGGAGGGGGGGCCGCCAGATACGCAGTATTTT CASRALEGGPPDTQYF
. . TRBJ2-7 TRBV7-2 TGTGCCAGCAGCTTAGATCTCTCCTACGAGCAGTACTTC CASSLDLSYEQYF
TRBD2 . TRBJ2-7 TRBV5-4 TGTGCCAGCAGCTCGTCGGGAGGGCCGATTCACGAGCAGTACTTC CASSSSGGPIHEQYF
. . TRBJ1-1 TRBV10-3 TGTGCCACCCAGGGTGGGTGGGCGAACACTGAAGCTTTCTTT CATQGGWANTEAFF
. . TRBJ1-5 TRBV19 TGTGCCAGTAGTATAGTTGGGGGCGATCAGCCCCAGCATTTT CASSIVGGDQPQHF
TRBD1 . TRBJ2-2 TRBV6-5 TGTGCCAGCAGTTACAGGGGGCGGCTCCCCGGGGAGCTGTTTTTT CASSYRGRLPGELFF
TRBD1 once TRBJ1-3 TRBV6-1 TGTGCCAGCAGTGATACAGGGGGAGGAAACACCATATATTTT CASSDTGGGNTIYF
. . TRBJ2-3 TRBV27 TGTGCCAGCAGTGCTCAGGGCTACGCCGGAGATACGCAGTATTTT CASSAQGYAGDTQYF
TRBD2 . TRBJ2-7 TRBV28 TGTGCCAGCAGTTTAAGGACTAGCGGATCCTACGAGCAGTACTTC CASSLRTSGSYEQYF
. . TRBJ2-7 TRBV7-8 TGTGCCAGCAGCCTGGGGGCGGGCGCCTCCTACGAGCAGTACTTC CASSLGAGASYEQYF
TRBD2 . TRBJ2-2 TRBV12-5 TGTGCTAGTGGTTCCCCCCCCGGCGGGAGGGCCTCTGGGGAGCTGTTTTTT CASGSPPGGRASGELFF
TRBD1 . TRBJ1-5 TRBV7-6 TGTGCCAGCAGCTCTGGGACAGGGGCTAATCAGCCCCAGCATTTT CASSSGTGANQPQHF
. . TRBJ1-1 TRBV4-3 TGCGCCAGCAGCCAAGATCAGGCGTACACTGAAGCTTTCTTT CASSQDQAYTEAFF
TRBD1 . TRBJ1-4 TRBV15 TGTGCCACCAGCAGAGTGAGACAGGGGCGAGAAAAACTGTTTTTT CATSRVRQGREKLFF
. . TRBJ1-1 TRBV28 TGTGCCAGCAGTAGGCCCCAGGGTGATGAAGCTTTCTTT CASSRPQGDEAFF
. . TRBJ2-7 TRBV5-5 TGTGCCAGCAGCCCCGAGGTCGGGGTGGGGTACTACTCCTACGAGCAGTACTTC CASSPEVGVGYYSYEQYF
TRBD2 . TRBJ2-7 TRBV10-2 TGCGCCAGCGCGGGTTCCCTAGCGGGAAAGGACGAGCAGTACTTC CASAGSLAGKDEQYF
TRBD2 . TRBJ2-7 TRBV9 TGTGCCAGCAGCCGCGGGACCGGGGGGTACGAGCAGTACTTC CASSRGTGGYEQYF
TRBD2 . TRBJ2-1 TRBV7-9 TGTGCCAGCAGCTTGGAGGGAGGGCTTAATGAGCAGTTCTTC CASSLEGGLNEQFF
. few TRBJ1-3 TRBV19 TGTGCCAGTAGTGCCGGGTCTAGTCGAAACACCATATATTTT CASSAGSSRNTIYF
. . TRBJ1-5 TRBV11-2 TGTGCCAGCAGCTTAGCCACAGGGCCCAATCAGCCCCAGCATTTT CASSLATGPNQPQHF
. . TRBJ2-6 TRBV16 TGTGCCAGCAGCCAAGCGAGCTCTGGGGCCAACGTCCTGACTTTC CASSQASSGANVLTF
. once TRBJ2-3 TRBV7-6 TGTGCCAGCAGCAAAGACAGCCTTACGCAGTATTTT CASSKDSLTQYF
TRBD1 . TRBJ2-7 TRBV10-3 TGTGCCATCAGCCTAGGACAGGGGGCCTCTTACGAGCAGTACTTC CAISLGQGASYEQYF
. . TRBJ1-1 TRBV27 TGTGCCAGCAGTTTGGGGCCCGGTCGGACTGAAGCTTTCTTT CASSLGPGRTEAFF
TRBD1 . TRBJ2-3 TRBV13 TGTGCCAGCAGCTCCCTTACCCGACAGGGGAGAACGCAGTATTTT CASSSLTRQGRTQYF
TRBD1 . TRBJ1-6 TRBV5-1 TGCGCCAGCAGCTTAGCAGGGGGGTCCTATAATTCACCCCTCCACTTT CASSLAGGSYNSPLHF
TRBD2 once TRBJ2-7 TRBV27 TGTGCCACTGGACTAGCGGGGGGGGGTTCCTACGAGCAGTACTTC CATGLAGGGSYEQYF
TRBD1 . TRBJ1-3 TRBV5-6 TGTGCCAGCAGCCCTGACAGGGGGCCAGGAAACACCATATATTTT CASSPDRGPGNTIYF
. . TRBJ1-2 TRBV10-2 TGCGCCAGCAGTGAGGGAATTGGGGCCAGAGGCTACACCTTC CASSEGIGARGYTF
. . TRBJ1-2 TRBV5-1 TGCGCCAGCAGCTCGAGCCTCTATGGCTACACCTTC CASSSSLYGYTF
. . TRBJ2-7 TRBV4-3 TGCGCCAGCAGCCAAGATGGAGGACAGAGCTACGAGCAGTACTTC CASSQDGGQSYEQYF
TRBD2 . TRBJ2-4 TRBV7-7 TGTGCCAGCAGCCCTGGACTAGGAAACATTCAGTACTTC CASSPGLGNIQYF
TRBD1 . TRBJ2-5 TRBV28 TGTGCCAGCAGTTACGGGGACCCCGACGAGACAGGGCTTTTGGGGACCCAGTACTTC CASSYGDPDETGLLGTQYF
. . TRBJ2-2 TRBV6-5 TGTGCCAGCAGTTACTCGACGAGGGGGGGGCCCGGGGAGCTGTTTTTT CASSYSTRGGPGELFF
TRBD1 . TRBJ1-2 TRBV18 TGTGCCAGCTCTCCGGGAGGGGGCAAGTATGGCTACACCTTC CASSPGGGKYGYTF
. . TRBJ2-7 TRBV7-6 TGTGCCAGCAGCTTTAAGGACAGTCGAGAGCAGTACTTC CASSFKDSREQYF
. . TRBJ2-5 TRBV10-3 TGTGCCATCAGTGAGTCGGTACTAGCAGATGAGACCCAGTACTTC CAISESVLADETQYF
. . TRBJ2-1 TRBV4-3 TGCGCCAGCAGCCAGTCCACTAGGTCCTACAATGAGCAGTTCTTC CASSQSTRSYNEQFF
TRBD2 once TRBJ2-1 TRBV7-6 TGTGCCAGCAGCTTAGATAGCGGGAGCGCCTACAATGAGCAGTTCTTC CASSLDSGSAYNEQFF
TRBD1 . TRBJ2-5 TRBV15 TGTGCCACCAGCGAGTTTGGTGGGGACAGGACTGCAGAGACCCAGTACTTC CATSEFGGDRTAETQYF
TRBD2 . TRBJ2-7 TRBV19 TGTGCCAGTAGTATATCCCCCGCGGGGGGCTACGAGCAGTACTTC CASSISPAGGYEQYF
TRBD1 . TRBJ2-2 TRBV25-1 TGTGCCAGCAGTGTGGCACAGGGGGCTACCGGGGAGCTGTTTTTT CASSVAQGATGELFF
TRBD1 . TRBJ1-2 TRBV27 TGTGCCAGCAGTCCCGGGACAGGAAGGGGCTACACCTTC CASSPGTGRGYTF
. . TRBJ1-1 TRBV9 TGTGCCAGCAGCGCCTCGCCGGTGAACACTGAAGCTTTCTTT CASSASPVNTEAFF
. . TRBJ2-3 TRBV27 TGTGCCAGCAGTTTCTTTACTATAGCCGGGATCACAGATACGCAGTATTTT CASSFFTIAGITDTQYF
. . TRBJ1-5 TRBV10-2 TGCGCCAGCAGAGAGCATAGCAATCAGCCCCAGCATTTT CASREHSNQPQHF
. . TRBJ2-6 TRBV15 TGTGCCCTCGGGATCGGGGCCAACGTCCTGACTTTC CALGIGANVLTF